The 29 T cell receptor beta chains given below trace back to one sample, sequenced in a study of cytomegalovirus exposure and HLA in healthy donors. PCR involved 60 Vbeta and 13 Jbeta primers. Using immunoSEQ multiplex PCR, the repertoire was profiled, and TCRdb retains in-frame clones only, with some absent. The sample carries 200,000 to 250,000 clones, roughly 70% recorded once. Material for sequencing was PBMCs. These receptors were collected from a man between 40 and 49 years old in good health and CMV-seropositive.

The J gene is TRBJ2-5, the V gene TRBV13; D ambiguous. The J call may be wrong; the DNA end is better matched by TRBJ2-7. The CDR3 loop spans 12 amino acids. Germline values: CDR1 PRHDT, CDR2 FYEKMQ (reference sequence). As DNA, the CDR3 is TGTGCCAGCAGCCCGGACTCCTACGAGCAGTACTTC. Translated: CASSPDSYEQYF.

V gene TRBV7-2 combines with J gene TRBJ2-3, with 12 bases aligning to TRBD2. The CDR3 runs 14 residues. The ends lost 4 bases at V and 10 bases at J; junction bases unmatched: 6. Per germline, CDR1 SGHTA and CDR2 FQGNSA. CDR3 bases: TGTGCCAGCAGCTCCCCTAGCGGGGGGGGAGCGCAGTATTTT. As protein: CASSSPSGGGAQYF.

This clone was observed a handful of times. The rearrangement joins TRBV7-2 to TRBJ1-4; D gene ambiguous. Germline V gene data show CDR1 as SGHTA and CDR2 as FQGNSA. The CDR3 spans 15 residues. The germline V and J ends were trimmed by 3 bases and 8 bases, with 16 bases remaining between them. CDR3 nucleotides: TGTGCCAGCAGCTTTAGTACGGGTTCTTGGGAAAAACTGTTTTTT. Encoded protein: CASSFSTGSWEKLFF.

This rearrangement joins TRBV4-2 to TRBJ1-2; D possibly corresponds to TRBD1 (5 bases). V was cut by 1 base and J by 9 bases, with 15 bases left in between. This CDR3 region has 14 residues. CDR1 and CDR2 from the germline V gene are LGHNA and YNFKEQ. The DNA of the CDR3 is TGTGCCAGCAGCCAAGGTTCCGCAGGGAAGAGCTACACCTTC. Translation: CASSQGSAGKSYTF.

In its sample, this clone was seen once. The chain uses TRBV2 and TRBJ1-5; D is undetermined. The V end lost 6 bases, the J end lost 1 base, and 13 bases lay between the germline ends. This CDR3 comprises 15 residues. In germline, CDR1 is SNHLY, CDR2 FYNNEI. Written as DNA, the CDR3 is TGTGCCAGCAGGGCATGGACGGGAAGCAATCAGCCCCAGCATTTT. It is translated as CASRAWTGSNQPQHF.

The chain recombines TRBV15 with TRBJ2-5, with TRBD2 matching over 9 bases. The germline V gene has CDR1 LNHNV and CDR2 YYDKDF (reference sequence). There are 17 residues in the CDR3. Trimming at V came to 1 base and at J to 1 base, leaving 7 bases not matched to a gene. The CDR3 reads CATSRGASGVPQETQYF. In DNA, the CDR3 is TGTGCCACCAGCAGAGGGGCTAGCGGGGTCCCCCAAGAGACCCAGTACTTC.

This sequence joins TRBV5-1 and TRBJ1-2; 9 bases map to TRBD1. The V gene's germline CDR1 is SGHRS and CDR2 YFSETQ. The CDR3 consists of 17 residues. V shed 5 bases, J shed 1 base, and the junction held 12 bases outside the gene matches. The CDR3 sequence is CASRSQTGTGINYGYTF. Written as DNA, the CDR3 is TGCGCCAGCAGGTCTCAAACCGGGACAGGGATTAACTATGGCTACACCTTC. The whole variable domain, remainder taken from reference TRBV5-1 and TRBJ1-2, is KAGVTQTPRYLIKTRGQQVTLSCSPISGHRSVSWYQQTPGQGLQFLFEYFSETQRNKGNFPGRFSGRQFSNSRSEMNVSTLELGDSALYLCASRSQTGTGINYGYTFGSGTRLTVV.

The table lists this clone with a few counts. The chain employs TRBV6-1 and TRBJ2-7; 8 bases match TRBD1. This CDR3 is 15 amino acids long. The trim removed 4 bases at V and 3 bases at J, leaving 8 bases unmatched. Germline CDR1 and CDR2: MNHNS and SASEGT. CDR3 residues: CASSADREGFYEQYF. The CDR3 nucleotides read TGTGCCAGCAGTGCGGACAGGGAAGGTTTCTACGAGCAGTACTTC.

The chain joins TRBV4-1 to TRBJ1-2, with D perhaps TRBD1 (5 bases). The germline V gene has CDR1 MGHRA and CDR2 YSYEKL. Trimming cost V 0 bases and J 7 bases, with 15 bases left between them. The CDR3 totals 15 residues. The CDR3 sequence: CASSQDWGVLGGYTF. The CDR3 nucleotides are TGCGCCAGCAGCCAAGATTGGGGGGTTCTAGGTGGCTACACCTTC.

The gene calls are TRBV21-1 and TRBJ2-5; no check of the table's D call, TRBD2, against the DNA was made. TRBV21-1 counts as a pseudogene. This CDR3 contains 15 residues. CDR3 in DNA: TGTGCCAGCAGCAAAATAGGGGCGGGGGGAGAGACCCAGTACTTC. It codes for CASSKIGAGGETQYF.

This clone was seen a handful of times. This chain uses TRBV25-1 with TRBJ2-2; tentatively, D is TRBD2 (5 bases). The CDR3 extends over 17 amino acids. The germline V and J ends were trimmed by 7 bases and 5 bases, with 23 bases remaining between them. Per the germline V gene, CDR1 is MGHDK and CDR2 is SYGVNS. The CDR3 spells CASTGGKGSRRTGELFF. For the CDR3, the DNA is TGTGCCAGCACTGGAGGAAAGGGATCGAGAAGAACCGGGGAGCTGTTTTTT.

The rearrangement joins TRBV18 to TRBJ2-7; 8 nucleotides agree with TRBD1. The V and J ends lost 6 bases and 6 bases, in that order; junction bases with no gene match: 10. There are 14 residues in the CDR3. CDR1 is KGHSH and CDR2 is LQKENI in the germline V gene. DNA of the CDR3: TGTGCCAGCTCCCGCGGGCAGGGGGCTCTCGAGCAGTACTTC. Encoded protein: CASSRGQGALEQYF.

The rearrangement links TRBV7-2 to TRBJ2-1; D is unresolved. Germline V gene data show CDR1 as SGHTA and CDR2 as FQGNSA. V lost 2 bases, J lost 3 bases, and 5 bases lay in between. CDR3 length equals 13 residues. The CDR3 DNA follows: TGTGCCAGCAGCTTACAACTCTACAATGAGCAGTTCTTC. It codes for CASSLQLYNEQFF.

This chain uses TRBV11-2 with TRBJ1-1; no definite D call. The germline V gene has CDR1 SGHAT and CDR2 FQNNGV. This CDR3 spans 13 amino acids. V lost 6 bases and J 1 base, leaving 9 bases between the germline ends. As DNA, the CDR3 is TGTGCCAGCAGATCCGAGGAGAACACTGAAGCTTTCTTT. Its translation: CASRSEENTEAFF.

V is TRBV4-2 and J is TRBJ2-5; 12 nucleotides match TRBD2. This CDR3 contains 16 residues. CDR1 is LGHNA, CDR2 YNFKEQ, per germline. After removal of 0 bases from V and 4 bases from J, the junction contained 3 bases not matched to a gene. The DNA of the CDR3 is TGTGCCAGCAGCCAAGAGCTGACTAGCGGGGGAGAGACCCAGTACTTC. This codes for CASSQELTSGGETQYF.

This chain connects TRBV18 to TRBJ2-5; perhaps TRBD1 as D (7 bases). Germline V lookup: CDR1 KGHSH, CDR2 LQKENI. The CDR3 is 15 amino acids. V was pared by 6 bases and J by 5 bases, with 19 bases between. CDR3 residues: CASSRETGTVETQYF. In DNA form, the CDR3 reads TGTGCCAGCTCCCGGGAGACAGGGACGGTGGAGACCCAGTACTTC.

The chain couples TRBV15 to TRBJ2-3; D is unresolved. Germline V gene data show CDR1 as LNHNV and CDR2 as YYDKDF (reference sequence). The CDR3 is 15 residues long. V gave up 5 bases and J gave up 2 bases, with 14 bases separating them. CDR3 loop: CATSPGRVDTDTQYF. Here the CDR3 DNA reads TGTGCCACCAGCCCGGGTCGGGTTGACACAGATACGCAGTATTTT.

The chain combines TRBV9 with TRBJ2-5; TRBD2 agrees at 12 bases. Trimming took 3 bases from V and 5 from J; bases not matched to a gene: 5. CDR1 and CDR2 (germline): SGDLS, YYNGEE. This CDR3 has 15 residues. CDR3 DNA sequence: TGTGCCAGCAGCGATCTAGCGGGGGGGCCGGAGACCCAGTACTTC. Encoded protein: CASSDLAGGPETQYF.

The rearrangement joins TRBV4-1 to TRBJ2-3; D might be TRBD2 (6 bases). The CDR3 is 18 amino acids. V dropped 4 bases and J dropped 6 bases, with 26 bases sitting between them. Per germline, CDR1 MGHRA and CDR2 YSYEKL. CDR3 nucleotide sequence: TGCGCCAGCAGCCTCGAAGTCGGACGGGCCCGCGGGGAGGATACGCAGTATTTT. Protein product: CASSLEVGRARGEDTQYF.

The chain employs TRBV19 and TRBJ1-4; TRBD1 matches 10 bases. The CDR3 covers 16 residues. In germline, CDR1 is LNHDA, CDR2 SQIVND (reference sequence). With 6 bases clipped from V and 8 bases from J, the junction kept 12 bases outside the gene matches. The CDR3 spells CASSLPPGQGNEKLFF. The CDR3 DNA reads TGTGCCAGTAGCCTTCCCCCGGGACAGGGGAACGAAAAACTGTTTTTT.

This chain connects TRBV6-1 to TRBJ1-1, with TRBD1 matching over 7 bases. The CDR3 sequence is 13 residues long. J lost 4 bases, V lost 8 bases, and 7 bases had no gene match. Germline V gives CDR1 MNHNS, CDR2 SASEGT. The CDR3 loop is CASQRDRSTEAFF. The CDR3, as DNA: TGTGCCAGCCAAAGGGACAGAAGCACTGAAGCTTTCTTT.

The rearrangement joins TRBV7-9 to TRBJ2-1; possibly TRBD1 for D (6 bases). With 1 base removed from V and 9 bases from J, the gap between germline ends came to 13 bases. Germline V gene data show CDR1 as SEHNR and CDR2 as FQNEAQ (reference sequence). The CDR3 runs to 14 residues. CDR3 loop: CASSLDPQGSEQFF. CDR3 coding DNA: TGTGCCAGCAGCTTAGATCCGCAGGGGAGTGAGCAGTTCTTC.

The rearrangement joins TRBV5-6 to TRBJ2-7, with a tentative D call TRBD2 (5 bases). Per the germline V gene, CDR1 is SGHDT and CDR2 is YYEEEE. Trimming took off 1 base at V and 5 bases at J, with 10 bases between the two ends. CDR3 length: 13 amino acids. The CDR3 spells CASSLRGSHEQYF. The CDR3 coding sequence is TGTGCCAGCAGCTTGCGGGGTTCCCACGAGCAGTACTTC.

This clone has a handful of counts. This chain links TRBV19 with TRBJ1-1; possibly TRBD1 for D (5 bases). This CDR3 region has 16 residues. The V and J ends lost 0 bases and 3 bases respectively, with 14 bases between them. The germline CDR1 and CDR2 sequences are LNHDA and SQIVND (reference sequence). The CDR3 here is CASSIDSQGADTEAFF. The CDR3 DNA is TGTGCCAGTAGTATAGATTCCCAAGGGGCGGACACTGAAGCTTTCTTT.

V usage is TRBV19 and J usage is TRBJ1-1, with TRBD1 matching 10 bases. The CDR3 is made up of 13 amino acids. V gave up 6 bases and J gave up 14 bases; unmatched junction bases: 12. The germline gives CDR1 LNHDA, CDR2 SQIVND (reference sequence). The CDR3 region has the DNA TGTGCCAGTAGCCAACATCCGGGACAGGGGATCTTCTTT. Translated: CASSQHPGQGIFF.

This clone appeared a few times. An end of the junction does not agree with germline; a read error may underlie this. The chain combines TRBV5-3 with TRBJ1-5; D is perhaps TRBD1 (6 bases). TRBV5-3 has ORF status, its function being uncertain. This CDR3 is built from 14 residues. The CDR3 reads CARRLDTGNQPQHF. DNA of the CDR3: TGTGCCAGACGCTTGGACACAGGGAATCAGCCCCAGCATTTT.

V gene TRBV5-8 combines with J gene TRBJ1-4; 7 bases are shared with TRBD1. Germline CDR1 and CDR2: SGHTS and YDEGEE. Trimming cost V 4 bases and J 7 bases; bases outside gene matches: 10. There are 15 residues in the CDR3. The CDR3 bases are TGTGCCAGCAGCGGACGGGACAGACGGGGTGAAAAACTGTTTTTT. Translation gives CASSGRDRRGEKLFF.

This chain links TRBV5-5 with TRBJ2-7; D may be TRBD1 (6 bases). The CDR3 runs 16 residues. CDR1 SGHKS and CDR2 YYEKEE come from the germline V gene (reference sequence). The V and J ends lost 3 bases and 0 bases respectively, with 16 bases between them. The CDR3 nucleotides read TGTGCCAGCAGCTCCCTTCCGGGGACAAGCTCCTACGAGCAGTACTTC. Its translation: CASSSLPGTSSYEQYF.

The rearrangement links TRBV5-1 to TRBJ2-1, with D possibly TRBD2 on 7 matching bases. The CDR3 spans 16 residues. V lost 2 bases to trimming and J lost 4 bases, with 16 bases between them. Per germline, CDR1 SGHRS and CDR2 YFSETQ. CDR3 loop: CASSLGGSSGYNEQFF. The CDR3 nucleotides are TGCGCCAGCAGCTTAGGGGGGAGTAGCGGGTACAATGAGCAGTTCTTC.